The 13 T cell receptor beta chains presented below share a single source sample, sequenced in a study of T cells in Graves' hyperthyroidism and ophthalmopathy. TCR beta CDR3 regions were amplified from RNA transcripts. When the TCR CDR3 underwent first-round RT-PCR, the HTBI primer set was used. TCRdb itself ran the multiplex PCR reads through MiXCR, one entry per CDR3 protein. Of about 200,000 distinct CDR3 sequences in the sample, more than 15% were seen once. The specimen was blood. The receptor set was obtained from a man in his fifties with Graves' hyperthyroidism.

This clonotype has ten or more counts. The CDR3 DNA sequence: TGTGCCAGCAGTGATTTTATAGGACGAGGGGGAAACACCATATATTTT. This encodes CASSDFIGRGGNTIYF. V usage is TRBV2 and J usage is TRBJ1-3; D is unclear. The V gene lost 3 bases and the J gene lost 4 bases, with 16 bases spanning the gap. The germline V gene encodes CDR1 SNHLY and CDR2 FYNNEI. CDR3 length: 16 residues.

This clonotype occurred a few times. This chain uses TRBV11-2 with TRBJ2-4; 7 bases align to TRBD2. This CDR3 spans 13 amino acids. With V trimmed by 2 bases and J by 6 bases, 1 base remained unmatched. The V gene's germline CDR1 is SGHAT and CDR2 FQNNGV. For the CDR3, the DNA is TGTGCCAGCAGCTTACGGGAGGTAAACATTCAGTACTTC. Its translation is CASSLREVNIQYF.

This clonotype was seen at least ten times. The genes are TRBV18 and TRBJ1-1, with 8 nucleotides matching TRBD1. V lost 0 bases to trimming and J lost 3 bases; unmatched junction nucleotides: 9. The CDR3 runs 17 residues. Germline V CDR1 and CDR2: KGHSH, LQKENI. The CDR3 DNA sequence: TGTGCCAGCTCACCACCGGGGGCAGGGGGCGCCTACACTGAAGCTTTCTTT. This gives the protein CASSPPGAGGAYTEAFF. The full variable domain, its missing parts supplied by reference TRBV18 and TRBJ1-1, is NAGVMQNPRHLVRRRGQEARLRCSPMKGHSHVYWYRQLPEEGLKFMVYLQKENIIDESGMPKERFSAEFPKEGPSILRIQQVVRGDSAAYFCASSPPGAGGAYTEAFFGQGTRLTVV.

This clonotype was detected only a few times. V is TRBV30 and J is TRBJ1-5; D gene uncertain. Germline loops: CDR1 GTSNPN, CDR2 SVGIG (reference sequence). V lost 3 bases and J 2 bases, leaving 11 bases between the germline ends. The CDR3 runs to 14 residues. The CDR3 region has the DNA TGTGCCTGGAGCCGGGGATCCGGCAATCAGCCCCAGCATTTT. Residues: CAWSRGSGNQPQHF.

In its sample, this clonotype was seen many times. This chain links TRBV20-1 with TRBJ2-1; possibly TRBD2 for D (6 bases). V was trimmed by 1 base and J by 9 bases, leaving 19 bases between them. This CDR3 has 15 residues. The germline V gene has CDR1 DFQATT and CDR2 SNEGSKA (reference sequence). The CDR3: CSARGERGDWPEQFF. In DNA, the CDR3 is TGCAGTGCTAGAGGGGAACGCGGGGACTGGCCTGAGCAGTTCTTC.

This clonotype occurred many times. V is TRBV6-2 or TRBV6-3 and J is TRBJ2-1; TRBD2 agrees at 8 bases. CDR3 size: 18 residues. V lost 7 bases, J lost 6 bases, and 20 bases stayed unmatched. CDR1 is MNHEY and CDR2 is SVGEGT in the germline V gene. The CDR3 DNA reads as TGTGCCAGCACCAAGGGGGATAAGCGGGGGCTCCTTTTCAATGAGCAGTTCTTC. Amino acids: CASTKGDKRGLLFNEQFF.

This clonotype was counted ten times or more. V is TRBV24-1 and J is TRBJ2-5; the D gene could be TRBD1 or TRBD2 (5 bases each). Trimming stripped 9 bases from V and 2 bases from J, with 15 bases between. The CDR3 contains 14 residues. Looked up from germline, CDR1 is KGHDR and CDR2 is SFDVKD. CDR3 coding DNA: TGTGCCACCGCTGCCGGGACGGGGCAAGAGACCCAGTACTTC. As protein: CATAAGTGQETQYF.

This clonotype was found a few times. This chain uses TRBV7-8 with TRBJ2-5; D is unclear. The V gene lost 2 bases and the J gene lost 4 bases, with 11 bases spanning the gap. The length of the CDR3 is 14 residues. Germline loops: CDR1 SGHVS, CDR2 FQNEAQ. The DNA of the CDR3 is TGTGCCAGCAGCTTAACGAAACCGGTAGAGACCCAGTACTTC. Protein product: CASSLTKPVETQYF.

There are a few counts of this clonotype. The CDR3 sequence: CSVLLASGRRTDTQYF. CDR3 nucleotides: TGCAGCGTTCTATTGGCTAGCGGGAGGAGAACAGATACGCAGTATTTT. The V and J genes are TRBV29-1 and TRBJ2-3; TRBD2 matches 11 bases. CDR1 is SQVTM and CDR2 is ANQGSEA in the germline V gene. The CDR3 covers 16 residues. The V gene end was trimmed by 5 bases and the J gene end by 3 bases; junction bases not matched to a gene: 10.

This clonotype was observed a handful of times. The genes are TRBV5-1 and TRBJ1-2; D remains ambiguous. Germline V lookup: CDR1 SGHRS, CDR2 YFSETQ. The CDR3 has 14 residues. V was pared by 0 bases and J by 4 bases, with 10 bases between. The CDR3 loop is CASSLVLAGYGYTF. For the CDR3, the DNA is TGCGCCAGCAGCTTGGTTTTGGCCGGCTATGGCTACACCTTC. The complete variable domain, with remaining parts taken from reference TRBV5-1 and TRBJ1-2, reads KAGVTQTPRYLIKTRGQQVTLSCSPISGHRSVSWYQQTPGQGLQFLFEYFSETQRNKGNFPGRFSGRQFSNSRSEMNVSTLELGDSALYLCASSLVLAGYGYTFGSGTRLTVV.

This clonotype has just a few counts. The chain combines TRBV3-1 with TRBJ2-7; 10 bases agree with TRBD2. Germline-derived CDR1 and CDR2 are LGHDT and YNNKEL (reference sequence). V was clipped by 4 bases and J by 7 bases; unmatched bases: 22. The CDR3 contains 19 residues. The CDR3 reads CASSPGWRAGGPGSGEQYF. The CDR3 DNA follows: TGTGCCAGCAGCCCCGGGTGGAGAGCGGGAGGGCCTGGTTCTGGGGAGCAGTACTTC.

This clonotype was observed at least ten times. The rearrangement links TRBV12-3 or TRBV12-4 to TRBJ2-3, with D hard to call. This CDR3 is built from 12 residues. Between the trimmed V and J ends, which lost 4 bases and 6 bases, there was a span of 8 bases. For the CDR3, the DNA is TGTGCCAGCAGTTCAAGACGGGATACGCAGTATTTT. Encoded protein: CASSSRRDTQYF.

This chain joins TRBV18 and TRBJ2-7, with D unclear. This CDR3 has 16 residues. The germline gives CDR1 KGHSH, CDR2 LQKENI. Between the trimmed V and J ends, which lost 0 bases and 0 bases, there was a span of 12 bases. CDR3 region: CASSPPGFGSSYEQYF. CDR3 coding DNA: TGTGCCAGCTCACCACCGGGATTCGGGTCCTCCTACGAGCAGTACTTC.